The 24 T cell receptor beta chains below come from one sample, sequenced in a study of blood T cell repertoires in COVID-19. TCRdb keeps only in-frame clones here, not all; method: immunoSEQ multiplex PCR. Of around 180,000 clones listed, more than 75% are singletons. The sequencing input was peripheral blood. These receptors were collected from a person between 65 and 80 years old with COVID-19, enrolled during active disease.

This chain connects TRBV10-3 to TRBJ2-7; D is perhaps TRBD1 (6 bases). This CDR3 comprises 17 residues. CDR1 is ENHRY, CDR2 SYGVKD, per germline. V was clipped by 10 bases and J by 0 bases, with 25 bases between them. Here the CDR3 reads CATTPTTGTRSSYEQYF. The CDR3 DNA reads as TGTGCCACGACCCCCACGACCGGGACAAGGAGCTCCTACGAGCAGTACTTC.

The chain links TRBV5-6 to TRBJ1-2; D ambiguous. The V gene's germline CDR1 is SGHDT and CDR2 YYEEEE. The CDR3 covers 15 residues. V lost 0 bases and J lost 4, with 13 bases in between. CDR3 sequence: CASSLDARNSYGYTF. DNA for the CDR3: TGTGCCAGCAGCTTGGATGCCAGGAACTCCTATGGCTACACCTTC.

The V and J genes are TRBV19 and TRBJ1-1, with a possible D match to TRBD1 (6 bases). The CDR3 loop spans 14 amino acids. V lost 7 bases and J lost 1, with 13 bases in between. Per germline, CDR1 LNHDA and CDR2 SQIVND (reference sequence). The CDR3 DNA sequence: TGTGCCAGTATACCCGGGACAAGGAACACTGAAGCTTTCTTT. It translates to CASIPGTRNTEAFF.

The chain couples TRBV18 to TRBJ2-1; TRBD2 aligns across 13 bases. This CDR3 is 18 amino acids long. J gave up 0 bases and V 2 bases, and 4 bases lay outside the gene matches. The V gene's germline CDR1 is KGHSH and CDR2 LQKENI. The CDR3 sequence is CASSPRLAGGSSYNEQFF. In nucleotides, the CDR3 is TGTGCCAGCTCACCAAGACTAGCGGGAGGCTCCTCCTACAATGAGCAGTTCTTC.

The rearrangement uses TRBV30 and TRBJ1-3; D is ambiguous. The CDR3 has 11 residues. Germline V lookup: CDR1 GTSNPN, CDR2 SVGIG (reference sequence). Deletions cut 4 bases from V and 4 bases from J, with 5 bases between. This CDR3 reads CAWKQGNTIYF. The CDR3 bases are TGTGCCTGGAAACAGGGAAACACCATATATTTT.

The chain has TRBV5-1 and TRBJ2-5; D might be TRBD2 (6 bases). Germline-derived CDR1 and CDR2 are SGHRS and YFSETQ. The CDR3 consists of 14 residues. Deletions cut 3 bases from V and 2 bases from J, with 11 bases between. In nucleotides, the CDR3 is TGCGCCAGCAGCTGGGGGGAACGTCAAGAGACCCAGTACTTC. It codes for CASSWGERQETQYF.

This chain connects TRBV19 to TRBJ1-5; 12 bases map to TRBD1. Trimming took 3 bases from V and 6 from J; bases not matched to a gene: 9. CDR3 length: 17 residues. Per germline, CDR1 LNHDA and CDR2 SQIVND (reference sequence). The CDR3 here is CASSIPGTGGSVQPQHF. CDR3 sequence (DNA): TGTGCCAGTAGTATCCCAGGGACAGGGGGCTCTGTTCAGCCCCAGCATTTT.

The chain has TRBV6-2 or TRBV6-3 and TRBJ1-4; D not certain. The germline V and J ends were trimmed by 6 bases and 8 bases, with 19 bases remaining between them. Germline V gene data show CDR1 as MNHEY and CDR2 as SVGEGT. There are 15 residues in the CDR3. In nucleotides, the CDR3 is TGTGCCAGCAGCTCCGCCGTGGCGGTTCCCGAAAAACTGTTTTTT. Its protein product is CASSSAVAVPEKLFF.

This chain uses TRBV18 with TRBJ1-2; the match to TRBD1 covers 7 bases. Germline loops: CDR1 KGHSH, CDR2 LQKENI. The CDR3 consists of 15 residues. V gave up 6 bases and J gave up 0 bases; unmatched junction bases: 7. The CDR3 region has the DNA TGTGCCAGCTCTAAGGGGGCCCAAGCTAACTATGGCTACACCTTC. Translating gives CASSKGAQANYGYTF. Full variable domain (outside the CDR3, taken from reference TRBV18 and TRBJ1-2): NAGVMQNPRHLVRRRGQEARLRCSPMKGHSHVYWYRQLPEEGLKFMVYLQKENIIDESGMPKERFSAEFPKEGPSILRIQQVVRGDSAAYFCASSKGAQANYGYTFGSGTRLTVV.

The DNA of the CDR3 is TGTGCCTGGAGTGTACAACCGTCTGAAGCTTTCTTT. Translating gives CAWSVQPSEAFF. The genes are TRBV30 and TRBJ1-1; D unclear. The length of the CDR3 is 12 residues. Trimming removed 0 bases from V and 6 bases from J, with 8 bases in between. Germline CDR1 GTSNPN, CDR2 SVGIG (reference sequence).

This clone showed up just a few times. The chain couples TRBV11-2 to TRBJ2-7, with a possible D match to TRBD1 (5 bases). CDR1 is SGHAT, CDR2 FQNNGV, per germline. V was clipped by 6 bases and J by 1 base, with 13 bases between them. This CDR3 contains 14 residues. The CDR3 bases are TGTGCCAGCAGTACAGCACAGGTTTCCTACGAGCAGTACTTC. It is translated as CASSTAQVSYEQYF.

This clone was found once. This chain joins TRBV19 and TRBJ1-4, with 8 nucleotides matching TRBD1. The CDR3 is 17 amino acids. Germline V CDR1 and CDR2: LNHDA, SQIVND (reference sequence). The V and J ends lost 5 bases and 3 bases, in that order; junction bases with no gene match: 11. The CDR3 DNA reads as TGTGCCAGTAGTTCATCACCCCCCAGGGGGCCTAATGAAAAACTGTTTTTT. Protein: CASSSSPPRGPNEKLFF.

The chain recombines TRBV7-8 with TRBJ2-7; a possible D gene is TRBD1 (5 bases). The germline V gene has CDR1 SGHVS and CDR2 FQNEAQ. This CDR3 has 13 residues. V lost 4 bases, J lost 3 bases, and 10 bases lay in between. Here the CDR3 DNA reads TGTGCCAGCAGCTCTGACAGTGTCTACGAGCAGTACTTC. Amino acid sequence: CASSSDSVYEQYF.

This chain joins TRBV5-1 and TRBJ2-7, with 11 bases lining up with TRBD1. J was trimmed by 4 bases and V by 4 bases; bases with no gene match: 10. The germline CDR1 and CDR2 sequences are SGHRS and YFSETQ. The CDR3 length is 16 residues. CDR3 amino acids: CASSLAPGTGGYEQYF. The CDR3 DNA reads TGCGCCAGCAGCCTCGCCCCCGGGACAGGGGGGTACGAGCAGTACTTC.

CDR3 DNA: TGTGCCTGGAGTGTACGTCCCCCTAGCGGATCCTACGAGCAGTACTTC. Translated: CAWSVRPPSGSYEQYF. V gene TRBV30 combines with J gene TRBJ2-7; 7 bases map to TRBD2. V shed 0 bases, J shed 1 base, and the junction held 9 bases outside the gene matches. CDR3 size: 16 residues. Looked up from germline, CDR1 is GTSNPN and CDR2 is SVGIG (reference sequence).

This clone was counted once. This chain joins TRBV7-2 and TRBJ1-2; D is ambiguous. CDR1 and CDR2 (germline): SGHTA, FQGNSA. The CDR3 consists of 15 residues. V was pared by 5 bases and J by 2 bases, with 15 bases between. The CDR3, as DNA: TGTGCCAGCAGCCCGTCTATATCCCCCAACTATGGCTACACCTTC. Its translation: CASSPSISPNYGYTF.

The chain links TRBV10-3 to TRBJ2-7; D remains unclear. V dropped 11 bases and J dropped 5 bases, with 13 bases sitting between them. The CDR3 is made up of 11 amino acids. The V gene's germline CDR1 is ENHRY and CDR2 SYGVKD. CDR3 coding DNA: TGTGCCGCCCGGGTGGCCGACGAGCAGTACTTC. Translating it yields CAARVADEQYF.

The CDR3 region has the DNA TGCGCCAGCAGCTTGGACCCTTCCGGCTATAATTCACCCCTCCACTTT. It is translated as CASSLDPSGYNSPLHF. The chain recombines TRBV5-1 with TRBJ1-6; D is uncertain. The CDR3 has 16 amino acids. Germline V gene data show CDR1 as SGHRS and CDR2 as YFSETQ. Trimming stripped 0 bases from V and 3 bases from J, with 10 bases between. The full variable domain, its missing parts supplied by reference TRBV5-1 and TRBJ1-6, is KAGVTQTPRYLIKTRGQQVTLSCSPISGHRSVSWYQQTPGQGLQFLFEYFSETQRNKGNFPGRFSGRQFSNSRSEMNVSTLELGDSALYLCASSLDPSGYNSPLHFGNGTRLTVT.

The chain uses TRBV5-1 and TRBJ2-2; the match to TRBD1 covers 7 bases. V was clipped by 5 bases and J by 7 bases; unmatched bases: 8. This CDR3 contains 14 residues. Germline V CDR1 and CDR2: SGHRS, YFSETQ. Written as DNA, the CDR3 is TGCGCCAGCAGAGTCACAGGGGTGAACGGGGAGCTGTTTTTT. Translating gives CASRVTGVNGELFF.

The J gene is TRBJ1-1, the V gene TRBV3-1 (or the pseudogene TRBV3-2); D is possibly TRBD1 (6 bases). Trimming took off 4 bases at V and 4 bases at J, with 13 bases between the two ends. Germline lookup yields CDR1 LGHDT and CDR2 YNNKEL (reference sequence). This CDR3 region has 14 residues. DNA of the CDR3: TGTGCCAGCAGCCTAGGGGGGGTAACCACTGAAGCTTTCTTT. This sequence encodes CASSLGGVTTEAFF.

V is TRBV27 and J is TRBJ2-4; weak D call: TRBD1 (5 bases). This CDR3 region has 14 residues. The germline gives CDR1 MNHEY, CDR2 SMNVEV (reference sequence). The germline V and J ends were trimmed by 2 bases and 6 bases, with 11 bases remaining between them. CDR3 protein: CASSLIQDANIQYF. The CDR3 coding sequence is TGTGCCAGCAGTTTAATACAGGACGCAAACATTCAGTACTTC.

The rearrangement joins TRBV27 to TRBJ1-2, with D hard to call. In germline, CDR1 is MNHEY, CDR2 SMNVEV (reference sequence). V was shortened by 2 bases and J by 4 bases, with 11 bases between the two germline ends. The CDR3 runs to 14 residues. The CDR3 nucleotides read TGTGCCAGCAGTTTACAGCGGGGTCGCTATGGCTACACCTTC. As protein: CASSLQRGRYGYTF.

The V and J genes are TRBV9 and TRBJ2-7, with 12 bases matching TRBD1. Unmatched junction bases numbered 5, after V lost 3 bases and J lost 4 bases. CDR1 SGDLS and CDR2 YYNGEE come from the germline V gene. The CDR3 contains 15 residues. The CDR3 is CASSEGQGARYEQYF. DNA for the CDR3: TGTGCCAGCAGCGAGGGACAGGGGGCTCGGTACGAGCAGTACTTC.

The V gene is TRBV7-6, the J gene TRBJ2-7, with a tentative D call TRBD1 (6 bases). Germline CDR1 is SGHVS and CDR2 is FNYEAQ. The V gene lost 0 bases and the J gene lost 3 bases, with 12 bases spanning the gap. CDR3 length: 15 amino acids. The CDR3, as DNA: TGTGCCAGCAGCTTAGCGGACAGAGGAAACTACGAGCAGTACTTC. Its translation: CASSLADRGNYEQYF.